This T cell receptor beta chain was observed in a study of beta chain features in type 1 diabetes. Study results and limitations: A moderate, significant TCRB CDR3 shortening appeared in type 1 diabetes across four CD4+ subsets.

Germline V gives CDR1 MGHRA, CDR2 YSYEKL. The CDR3 covers 20 residues. J was trimmed by 1 base and V by 5 bases; bases with no gene match: 18. Isolated RNA was reverse transcribed in full, so expressed TCRB transcripts were sequenced. Libraries were prepared by immunoSEQ multiplex PCR; TCRdb keeps only in-frame clonotypes and omits some of them. The table has about 370,000 clones, around a tenth seen once. On this clone: Its cognate antigen is unknown.

The sequenced sample consisted of central memory CD4+ T cells from blood. The V and J genes are TRBV4-1 and TRBJ2-5, with 11 nucleotides matching TRBD2. This clonotype was obtained from a man between 25 and 39 years old with type 1 diabetes. For the CDR3, the DNA is TGCGCCAGCAGCGCTTCTGTCGGGACTAGCGGAGCAACGTTCCAAGAGACCCAGTACTTC. As protein: CASSASVGTSGATFQETQYF.